This TCR beta chain originates from a study of shared clonotypes between healthy human individuals. The method was immunoSEQ multiplex PCR; TCRdb's version includes in-frame clones alone and lacks a portion of them. Here the sample spans more than 1.2 million clones, just under 99% being singletons. Between the trimmed V and J ends, which lost 4 bases and 4 bases, there was a span of 11 bases. From germline, CDR1 is SGHRS and CDR2 YFSETQ. The CDR3 is made up of 13 amino acids. This clonotype originated in a man aged 25-40 years in good health. Sequences were obtained from naive CD4+ T cells sorted from blood. Subset given: CD45RA+ positively selected. The rearrangement links TRBV5-1 to TRBJ2-5; D is uncertain. The CDR3 DNA reads as TGCGCCAGCAGCGCAACCCCCCCAGAGACCCAGTACTTC. Protein sequence: CASSATPPETQYF.